This record covers a single T cell receptor (beta chain). Antigen: not known. This sample was taken from a study of vaccination and CD4 T cells after COVID-19. Scientists ran DNA taken from cultured CD4+ T cells through the Oncomine TCR Beta short-read assay for sequencing. TCRdb re-called the PCR reads with MiXCR, one entry per CDR3 protein. The sample lists about 11,000 distinct CDR3 sequences; less than 65% were seen once. The CDR3 contains 12 residues. V was pared by 0 bases and J by 5 bases, with 4 bases between. Germline-derived CDR1 and CDR2 are MNHEY and SVGAGI. The treatment: approximately 11-day PBMC culture with coronavirus spike peptide pools or control peptides (ViraFEST assay).

This TCR came from a human donor who had recovered from COVID-19. Sequencing was carried out using CD4+ T cells from blood, cultured in vitro. This chain joins TRBV6-5 and TRBJ1-1; no reliable D call. CDR3 DNA sequence: TGTGCCAGCAGTTACTCCGAAACTGAAGCTTTCTTT. Protein sequence: CASSYSETEAFF.